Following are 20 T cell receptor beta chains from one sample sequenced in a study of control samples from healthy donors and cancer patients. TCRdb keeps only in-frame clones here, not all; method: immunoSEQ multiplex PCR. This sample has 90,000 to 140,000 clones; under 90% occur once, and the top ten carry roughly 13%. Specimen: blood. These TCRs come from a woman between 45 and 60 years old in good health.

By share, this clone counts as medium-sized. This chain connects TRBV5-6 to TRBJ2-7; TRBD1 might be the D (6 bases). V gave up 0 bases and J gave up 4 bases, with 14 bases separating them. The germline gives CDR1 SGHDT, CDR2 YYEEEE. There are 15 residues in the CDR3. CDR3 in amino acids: CASSLAWDTLYEQYF. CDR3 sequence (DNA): TGTGCCAGCAGCTTGGCTTGGGACACCCTGTACGAGCAGTACTTC.

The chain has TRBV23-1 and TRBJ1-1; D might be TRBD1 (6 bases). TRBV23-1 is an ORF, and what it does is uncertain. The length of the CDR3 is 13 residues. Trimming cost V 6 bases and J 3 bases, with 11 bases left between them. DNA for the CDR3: TGCGCCAGCAGCCACAGGGTACACACTGAAGCTTTCTTT. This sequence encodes CASSHRVHTEAFF.

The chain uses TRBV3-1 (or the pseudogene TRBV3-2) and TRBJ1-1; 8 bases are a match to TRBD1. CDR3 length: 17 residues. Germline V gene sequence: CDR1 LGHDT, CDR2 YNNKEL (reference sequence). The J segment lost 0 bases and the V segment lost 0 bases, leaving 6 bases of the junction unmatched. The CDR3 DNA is TGTGCCAGCAGCCAAGATGCGACAGGGGTCCTGAACACTGAAGCTTTCTTT. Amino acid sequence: CASSQDATGVLNTEAFF.

CDR3 sequence reads: CAISERAGTEAFF. The CDR3 DNA follows: TGTGCCATCAGTGAGAGGGCGGGCACTGAAGCTTTCTTT. The chain carries TRBV10-3 and TRBJ1-1; no clear D gene. The V gene's germline CDR1 is ENHRY and CDR2 SYGVKD. V was clipped by 2 bases and J by 4 bases, with 8 bases between them. The CDR3 length is 13 residues.

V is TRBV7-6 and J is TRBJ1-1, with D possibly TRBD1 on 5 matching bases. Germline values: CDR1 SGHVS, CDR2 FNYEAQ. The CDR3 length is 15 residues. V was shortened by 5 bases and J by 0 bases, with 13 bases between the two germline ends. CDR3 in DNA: TGTGCCAGCAGCCCAGTTCGGGGCATGAACACTGAAGCTTTCTTT. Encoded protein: CASSPVRGMNTEAFF.

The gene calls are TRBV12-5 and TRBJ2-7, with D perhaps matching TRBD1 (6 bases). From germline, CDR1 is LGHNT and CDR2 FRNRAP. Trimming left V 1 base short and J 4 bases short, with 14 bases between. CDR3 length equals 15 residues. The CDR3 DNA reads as TGTGCTAGTGGTTTGGAGACAGGCGTTCCGTACGAGCAGTACTTC. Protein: CASGLETGVPYEQYF.

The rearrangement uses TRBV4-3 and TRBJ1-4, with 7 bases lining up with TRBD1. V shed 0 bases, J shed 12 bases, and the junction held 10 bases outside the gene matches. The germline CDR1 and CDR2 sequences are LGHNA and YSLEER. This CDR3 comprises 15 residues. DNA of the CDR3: TGCGCCAGCAGCCAAGATTTGGGACAGCGGGGCCAACTGTTTTTT. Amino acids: CASSQDLGQRGQLFF.

This chain's CDR3 is CASSWDRGGTYEQYF. Written as DNA, the CDR3 is TGTGCCAGCAGCTGGGACAGGGGGGGCACCTACGAGCAGTACTTC. This sequence joins TRBV11-2 and TRBJ2-7, with 11 bases aligning to TRBD1. CDR3 length: 15 amino acids. V gave up 4 bases and J gave up 2 bases; unmatched junction bases: 4. CDR1 and CDR2 (germline): SGHAT, FQNNGV.

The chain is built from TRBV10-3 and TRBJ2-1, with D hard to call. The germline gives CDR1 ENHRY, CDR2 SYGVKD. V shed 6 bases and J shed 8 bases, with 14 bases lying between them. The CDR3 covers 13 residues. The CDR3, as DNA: TGTGCCATCAGACGCGAGGTTGGCTATGAGCAGTTCTTC. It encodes CAIRREVGYEQFF.

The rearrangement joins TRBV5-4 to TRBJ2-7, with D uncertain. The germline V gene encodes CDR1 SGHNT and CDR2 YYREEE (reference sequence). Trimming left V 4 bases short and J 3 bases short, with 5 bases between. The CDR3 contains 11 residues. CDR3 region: CASSGDYEQYF. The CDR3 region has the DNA TGTGCCAGCAGCGGCGACTACGAGCAGTACTTC.

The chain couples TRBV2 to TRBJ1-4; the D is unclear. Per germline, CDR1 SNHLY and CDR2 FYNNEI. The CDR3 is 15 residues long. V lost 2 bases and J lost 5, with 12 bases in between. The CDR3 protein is CASSESGPQNEKLFF. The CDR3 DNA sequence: TGTGCCAGCAGTGAATCCGGGCCCCAGAATGAAAAACTGTTTTTT. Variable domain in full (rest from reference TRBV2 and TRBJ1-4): EPEVTQTPSHQVTQMGQEVILRCVPISNHLYFYWYRQILGQKVEFLVSFYNNEISEKSEIFDDQFSVERPDGSNFTLKIRSTKLEDSAMYFCASSESGPQNEKLFFGSGTQLSVL.

Written as DNA, the CDR3 is TGTGCCAGCAGCCTGCAGGGGGCCCGCTCCTATAATTCACCCCTCCACTTT. This gives the protein CASSLQGARSYNSPLHF. The chain has TRBV5-6 and TRBJ1-6, with TRBD1 matching over 8 bases. The CDR3 extends over 17 amino acids. Germline assignment: CDR1 SGHDT and CDR2 YYEEEE. V dropped 4 bases and J dropped 0; count of bases not matched to a gene: 6.

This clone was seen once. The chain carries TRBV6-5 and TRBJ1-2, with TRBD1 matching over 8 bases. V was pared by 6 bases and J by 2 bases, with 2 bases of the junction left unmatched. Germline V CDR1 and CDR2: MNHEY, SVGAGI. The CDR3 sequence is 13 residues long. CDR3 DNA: TGTGCCAGCAGCCGGACAGGGAACTATGGCTACACCTTC. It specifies CASSRTGNYGYTF.

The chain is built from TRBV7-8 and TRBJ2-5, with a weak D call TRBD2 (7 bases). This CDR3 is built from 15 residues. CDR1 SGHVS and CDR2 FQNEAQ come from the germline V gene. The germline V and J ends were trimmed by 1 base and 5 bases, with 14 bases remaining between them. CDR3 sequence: CASSLERGGRETQYF. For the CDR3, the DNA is TGTGCCAGCAGCTTAGAAAGGGGGGGCCGGGAGACCCAGTACTTC.

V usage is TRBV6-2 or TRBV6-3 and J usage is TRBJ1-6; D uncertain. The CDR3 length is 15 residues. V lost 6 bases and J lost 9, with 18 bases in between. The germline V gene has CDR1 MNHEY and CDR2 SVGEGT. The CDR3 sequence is CASSYPESLGSPLHF. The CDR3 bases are TGTGCCAGCAGCTATCCCGAGAGCCTTGGTTCACCCCTCCACTTT.

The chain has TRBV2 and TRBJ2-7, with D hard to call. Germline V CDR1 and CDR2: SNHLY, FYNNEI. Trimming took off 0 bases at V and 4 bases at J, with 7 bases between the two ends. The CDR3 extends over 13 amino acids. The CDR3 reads CASSEALSYEQYF. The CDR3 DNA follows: TGTGCCAGCAGTGAAGCGCTTTCGTACGAGCAGTACTTC.

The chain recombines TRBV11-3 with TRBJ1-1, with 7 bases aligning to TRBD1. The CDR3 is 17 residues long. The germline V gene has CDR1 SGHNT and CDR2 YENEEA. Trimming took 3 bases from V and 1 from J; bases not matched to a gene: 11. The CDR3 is CASSFSPTGQSNTEAFF. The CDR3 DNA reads TGTGCCAGCAGCTTTAGCCCGACAGGGCAGTCGAACACTGAAGCTTTCTTT.

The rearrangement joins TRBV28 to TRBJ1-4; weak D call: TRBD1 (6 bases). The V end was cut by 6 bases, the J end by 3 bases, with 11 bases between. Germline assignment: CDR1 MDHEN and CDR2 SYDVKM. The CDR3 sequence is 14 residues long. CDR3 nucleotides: TGTGCCAGCAGGAAACAGGGTTCTAATGAAAAACTGTTTTTT. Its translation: CASRKQGSNEKLFF.

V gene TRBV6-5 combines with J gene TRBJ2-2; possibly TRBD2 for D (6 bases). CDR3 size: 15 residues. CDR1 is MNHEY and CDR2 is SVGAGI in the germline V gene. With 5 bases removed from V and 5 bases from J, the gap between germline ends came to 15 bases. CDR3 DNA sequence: TGTGCCAGCAGTCGGCGGGCGGGAAAGACCGGGGAGCTGTTTTTT. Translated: CASSRRAGKTGELFF.

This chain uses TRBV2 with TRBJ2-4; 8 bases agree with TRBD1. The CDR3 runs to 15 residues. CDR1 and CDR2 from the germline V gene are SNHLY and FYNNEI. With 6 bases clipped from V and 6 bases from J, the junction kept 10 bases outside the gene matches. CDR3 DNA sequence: TGTGCCAGCAGCGTACCGGGACAGGTGGGAAACATTCAGTACTTC. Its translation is CASSVPGQVGNIQYF.